The T cell receptor beta chain under discussion was sequenced for a study of glioma-infiltrating T cells. The iRepertoire nested amplicon-rescue multiplex PCR amplified TCR alpha and beta CDR3s from RNA. MiXCR was run by TCRdb on the multiplex PCR reads, yielding one entry per CDR3 protein. The table has over 120,000 distinct CDR3 sequences, approximately 39% seen once. This clonotype turned up a few times. This CDR3 is 12 amino acids long. V was shortened by 4 bases and J by 7 bases, with 11 bases between the two germline ends. The sequenced sample consisted of glioma tissue, nonneoplastic brain tissue, or PBMCs (not recorded which). The source is a human donor with low-grade glioma or glioblastoma, undergoing nonglioma brain surgery, or in good health (not recorded which). This chain connects TRBV12-3 or TRBV12-4 to TRBJ2-7, with D unclear. CDR3 loop: CASSSTHSEQYF. The CDR3 region has the DNA TGTGCCAGCAGTTCGACCCATTCTGAGCAGTACTTC.